These 29 T cell receptor beta chains originate from one sample sequenced in a study of beta chain features in type 1 diabetes. Investigators reverse transcribed all isolated RNA, so they sequenced expressed TCRB transcripts. Method: immunoSEQ multiplex PCR; TCRdb's copy keeps in-frame clones and lacks some. In the table there are some 900,000 clones, 17% of which are singletons. The sample was naive CD4+ T cells from blood. The receptors originated from a woman aged 18-35 years in good health.

V and J are TRBV5-4 and TRBJ1-1; 12 positions agree with TRBD1. The CDR3 has 16 residues. From germline, CDR1 is SGHNT and CDR2 YYREEE (reference sequence). V lost 0 bases and J lost 8; bases outside the gene matches: 8. DNA of the CDR3: TGTGCCAGCAGCTTGGGACTAGGGACAGGGGGCGTAGAAGCTTTCTTT. It specifies CASSLGLGTGGVEAFF.

Only a few counts were recorded for this clone. The chain employs TRBV29-1 and TRBJ2-7, with TRBD1 identical over 11 bases. V gave up 6 bases and J gave up 3 bases; unmatched junction bases: 7. Looked up from germline, CDR1 is SQVTM and CDR2 is ANQGSEA. This CDR3 is built from 14 residues. The CDR3 DNA reads TGCAGCGTGATGTCCGGGACAGGGGGCTACGAGCAGTACTTC. Its translation is CSVMSGTGGYEQYF.

This clone was observed a few times. The chain has TRBV28 and TRBJ2-3; D is tentatively TRBD1 or TRBD2 (5 bases each). From germline, CDR1 is MDHEN and CDR2 SYDVKM. Trimming shortened V by 1 base and J by 2 bases, and 13 bases separated the two germline ends. This CDR3 is built from 16 residues. The CDR3, as DNA: TGTGCCAGCAGTTTATATCCGGGGCGAATCACAGATACGCAGTATTTT. This translates into CASSLYPGRITDTQYF.

The rearrangement links TRBV2 to TRBJ2-7; a weak D match, TRBD1 (5 bases). The assigned J gene may be wrong: the sequence end matches TRBJ2-5 better. This CDR3 is built from 15 residues. Germline CDR1 is SNHLY and CDR2 is FYNNEI. The CDR3 loop reads CASSEQGALQETQYF. The CDR3 region has the DNA TGTGCCAGCAGTGAACAGGGTGCATTACAAGAGACCCAGTACTTC.

This clone was picked up a small number of times. J is TRBJ1-1 and V is TRBV5-4; D is perhaps TRBD1 (6 bases). With 4 bases removed from V and 3 bases from J, the gap between germline ends came to 16 bases. The CDR3 runs 15 residues. CDR1 and CDR2 (germline): SGHNT, YYREEE (reference sequence). This CDR3 is CASSKAGVSDTEAFF. CDR3 nucleotides: TGTGCCAGCAGCAAGGCAGGGGTTTCGGACACTGAAGCTTTCTTT.

In this sample, this clone turned up a few times. The genes are TRBV9 and TRBJ2-7; 7 bases line up with TRBD1. Germline CDR1 SGDLS, CDR2 YYNGEE. With V trimmed by 3 bases and J by 5 bases, 2 bases remained unmatched. The CDR3 consists of 12 residues. CDR3 bases: TGTGCCAGCAGCGCCGACAGGGACGAGCAGTACTTC. Encoded protein: CASSADRDEQYF.

This clone occurred a few times. Written as DNA, the CDR3 is TGTGCCAGCTCGGAGGTGATCGCGTACGAGCAGTACTTC. Protein: CASSEVIAYEQYF. The chain links TRBV18 to TRBJ2-7; tentatively, D is TRBD2 (5 bases). The CDR3 contains 13 residues. V shed 6 bases and J shed 4 bases, with 13 bases lying between them. In germline, CDR1 is KGHSH, CDR2 LQKENI. Full variable domain (rest looked up from reference TRBV18 and TRBJ2-7): NAGVMQNPRHLVRRRGQEARLRCSPMKGHSHVYWYRQLPEEGLKFMVYLQKENIIDESGMPKERFSAEFPKEGPSILRIQQVVRGDSAAYFCASSEVIAYEQYFGPGTRLTVT.

This clone has only a few counts. This rearrangement joins TRBV29-1 to TRBJ1-1, with D perhaps TRBD1 (5 bases). This CDR3 is built from 11 residues. The germline V and J ends were trimmed by 0 bases and 11 bases, with 10 bases remaining between them. Germline CDR1 is SQVTM and CDR2 is ANQGSEA. The CDR3 is CSVEDRVRAFF. For the CDR3, the DNA is TGCAGCGTTGAAGACAGGGTTCGGGCTTTCTTT.

The chain's CDR3 is CASSPFPGSHQETQYF. CDR3 DNA sequence: TGTGCCAGCTCACCATTTCCGGGAAGTCACCAAGAGACCCAGTACTTC. This sequence joins TRBV18 and TRBJ2-5; D may be TRBD2 (5 bases). Trimming took 2 bases from V and 0 from J, leaving 13 bases between them. The CDR3 totals 16 residues. The germline CDR1 and CDR2 sequences are KGHSH and LQKENI.

The rearrangement links TRBV19 to TRBJ1-5; 9 bases agree with TRBD1. The CDR3 covers 17 residues. Germline CDR1 and CDR2: LNHDA and SQIVND (reference sequence). The V gene end was trimmed by 5 bases and the J gene end by 2 bases; junction bases not matched to a gene: 10. CDR3 loop: CASSGSRDRVGNQPQHF. The CDR3, as DNA: TGTGCCAGTAGTGGGTCCCGGGACAGGGTCGGCAATCAGCCCCAGCATTTT.

J is TRBJ2-7 and V is TRBV7-9, with D perhaps TRBD2 (6 bases). Germline V gene data show CDR1 as SEHNR and CDR2 as FQNEAQ (reference sequence). V lost 3 bases and J 2 bases, leaving 20 bases between the germline ends. There are 17 residues in the CDR3. The chain's CDR3 is CASSLVQWGRPPYEQYF. Written as DNA, the CDR3 is TGTGCCAGCAGCTTGGTCCAATGGGGGAGGCCCCCCTACGAGCAGTACTTC.

The V call is TRBV18, the J call TRBJ2-1; no firm D call. CDR1 KGHSH and CDR2 LQKENI come from the germline V gene. This CDR3 spans 10 amino acids. The ends were cut back, 6 bases at V and 7 bases at J, with 4 bases in the middle. The CDR3 loop is CASSENEQFF. CDR3 DNA sequence: TGTGCCAGCTCGGAGAATGAGCAGTTCTTC.

The rearrangement uses TRBV18 and TRBJ1-5; TRBD1 matches at 7 bases. Per the germline V gene, CDR1 is KGHSH and CDR2 is LQKENI. V lost 4 bases and J lost 0; bases outside the gene matches: 6. The CDR3 has 16 residues. CDR3 loop: CASSRTGAHSNQPQHF. CDR3 coding DNA: TGTGCCAGCTCACGAACAGGGGCACATAGCAATCAGCCCCAGCATTTT.

The gene calls are TRBV5-1 and TRBJ2-1; tentatively, D is TRBD1 or TRBD2 (5 bases each). Germline CDR1 is SGHRS and CDR2 is YFSETQ. Trimming pared 1 base from V and 8 bases from J, leaving 19 bases between. CDR3 length: 16 amino acids. The CDR3 region is CASSLSRGRTFDEQFF. CDR3 DNA sequence: TGCGCCAGCAGCTTGTCCCGCGGGCGGACATTCGATGAGCAGTTCTTC.

The rearrangement links TRBV4-1 to TRBJ2-7, with D perhaps TRBD1 (6 bases). Per germline, CDR1 MGHRA and CDR2 YSYEKL. The CDR3 has 16 amino acids. Trimming removed 1 base at V and 3 bases at J, with 16 bases between. CDR3 DNA: TGCGCCAGCAGCCAAGCCCCCGGACAGAAAATCTACGAGCAGTACTTC. Translating it yields CASSQAPGQKIYEQYF.

This clone was counted a few times. The chain combines TRBV28 with TRBJ2-7; D might be TRBD1 (5 bases). Germline values: CDR1 MDHEN, CDR2 SYDVKM. This CDR3 comprises 13 residues. V was cut by 5 bases and J by 2 bases, with 10 bases left in between. The CDR3 sequence: CASSPADTYEQYF. The CDR3 DNA follows: TGTGCCAGCAGTCCCGCGGACACCTACGAGCAGTACTTC.

In its sample, this clone was seen a few times. The same CDR3 is also encoded by other DNA sequences in this sample. The rearrangement joins TRBV9 to TRBJ2-1; 8 bases match TRBD2. CDR3 length: 15 amino acids. With 4 bases clipped from V and 0 bases from J, the junction kept 3 bases outside the gene matches. Germline CDR1 is SGDLS and CDR2 is YYNGEE. CDR3 coding DNA: TGTGCCAGCAGCCCGAGCGGGAGCTCCTACAATGAGCAGTTCTTC. Protein: CASSPSGSSYNEQFF.

The gene calls are TRBV5-1 and TRBJ2-1; TRBD2 matches 8 bases. Per the germline V gene, CDR1 is SGHRS and CDR2 is YFSETQ. J was trimmed by 8 bases and V by 9 bases; bases with no gene match: 10. The CDR3 extends over 13 amino acids. In nucleotides, the CDR3 is TGCGCCAACGACGACCGGGAGGGGGATGAGCAGTTCTTC. As protein: CANDDREGDEQFF.

There are a few counts of this clone. The V and J genes are TRBV4-2 and TRBJ2-1; TRBD2 is a possible D gene (5 bases). The CDR3 contains 15 residues. The V gene lost 2 bases and the J gene lost 0 bases, with 8 bases spanning the gap. Germline V gives CDR1 LGHNA, CDR2 YNFKEQ. Here the CDR3 DNA reads TGTGCCAGCAGCCAAAGCACTAGCTCCTACAATGAGCAGTTCTTC. This encodes CASSQSTSSYNEQFF.

This sequence joins TRBV10-1 and TRBJ2-1; 15 nucleotides agree with TRBD2. Looked up from germline, CDR1 is WNHNN and CDR2 is SYGVQD (reference sequence). Losses at the gene ends were 4 bases for V and 7 bases for J; bases not matched to a gene: 5. This CDR3 comprises 16 residues. CDR3 loop: CASSGSGTSGRNEQFF. The CDR3 coding sequence is TGCGCCAGCAGTGGATCCGGGACTAGCGGGAGGAATGAGCAGTTCTTC.

CDR3 loop: CATSLAGGIWYTQYF. CDR3 sequence (DNA): TGTGCCACCTCACTAGCGGGAGGAATTTGGTATACGCAGTATTTT. This chain connects TRBV25-1 to TRBJ2-3, with 12 bases fitting TRBD2. Germline trimming cut 10 bases from V and 7 bases from J; bases unmatched to any gene: 12. This CDR3 is 15 amino acids long. Germline values: CDR1 MGHDK, CDR2 SYGVNS.

The sample holds a few counts of this clone. This chain joins TRBV7-2 and TRBJ2-7, with 7 positions matching TRBD2. The CDR3 runs to 15 residues. V trimming: 5 bases; J trimming: 0 bases; junction bases outside the gene matches: 7. Germline V gene data show CDR1 as SGHTA and CDR2 as FQGNSA. For the CDR3, the DNA is TGTGCCAGCAGCGCCTCTAGCGGCTTCTCCTACGAGCAGTACTTC. Translating gives CASSASSGFSYEQYF.

This clone was seen a few times. The chain has TRBV6-5 and TRBJ2-2, with D unresolved. CDR1 is MNHEY and CDR2 is SVGAGI in the germline V gene. The CDR3 runs 14 residues. Trimming removed 2 bases from V and 6 bases from J, with 10 bases in between. The CDR3 region is CASSYGNTAGELFF. The CDR3 DNA is TGTGCCAGCAGTTACGGCAACACCGCCGGGGAGCTGTTTTTT.

This chain's CDR3 is CASSPPRLAGTYNEQFF. CDR3 coding DNA: TGTGCCAGCTCACCACCGCGACTAGCGGGGACTTACAATGAGCAGTTCTTC. The rearrangement links TRBV18 to TRBJ2-1, with 11 bases that match TRBD2. The V gene end was trimmed by 0 bases and the J gene end by 4 bases; junction bases not matched to a gene: 5. Germline CDR1 KGHSH, CDR2 LQKENI. CDR3 size: 17 residues.

The genes are TRBV7-2 and TRBJ2-3; 12 bases are a match to TRBD2. The CDR3 spans 14 residues. With 5 bases clipped from V and 8 bases from J, the junction kept 5 bases outside the gene matches. CDR1 SGHTA and CDR2 FQGNSA come from the germline V gene. The CDR3 is CASSQGLAGITQYF. CDR3 coding DNA: TGTGCCAGCAGCCAAGGACTAGCGGGGATTACGCAGTATTTT. Full variable domain (rest looked up from reference TRBV7-2 and TRBJ2-3): GAGVSQSPSNKVTEKGKDVELRCDPISGHTALYWYRQSLGQGLEFLIYFQGNSAPDKSGLPSDRFSAERTGGSVSTLTIQRTQQEDSAVYLCASSQGLAGITQYFGPGTRLTVL.

The V call is TRBV13, the J call TRBJ2-7, with TRBD2 matching over 7 bases. The CDR3 extends over 14 amino acids. CDR1 and CDR2 from the germline V gene are PRHDT and FYEKMQ (reference sequence). After removal of 2 bases from V and 7 bases from J, the junction contained 8 bases not matched to a gene. This CDR3 is CASSLRLAVGEQYF. The CDR3 region has the DNA TGTGCCAGCAGCTTAAGACTAGCCGTGGGTGAGCAGTACTTC. The complete variable domain, with remaining parts taken from reference TRBV13 and TRBJ2-7, reads AAGVIQSPRHLIKEKRETATLKCYPIPRHDTVYWYQQGPGQDPQFLISFYEKMQSDKGSIPDRFSAQQFSDYHSELNMSSLELGDSALYFCASSLRLAVGEQYFGPGTRLTVT.

This clone occurred a few times. The J gene is TRBJ1-2, the V gene TRBV7-9; D is uncertain. This CDR3 has 14 residues. Germline V gene sequence: CDR1 SEHNR, CDR2 FQNEAQ (reference sequence). Trimming removed 2 bases from V and 4 bases from J, with 11 bases in between. In DNA form, the CDR3 reads TGTGCCAGCAGCTTAATTCCGGAACTCTATGGCTACACCTTC. Translation gives CASSLIPELYGYTF.

In its sample, this clone was seen a few times. The rearrangement links TRBV4-2 to TRBJ1-2; D is possibly TRBD1 (6 bases). Germline CDR1 LGHNA, CDR2 YNFKEQ. CDR3 size: 17 residues. Trimming shortened V by 0 bases and J by 4 bases, and 18 bases separated the two germline ends. The CDR3 spells CASSQDRTTGPSYGYTF. The CDR3 DNA reads TGTGCCAGCAGCCAAGATCGTACAACAGGGCCTTCCTATGGCTACACCTTC.

CDR3 sequence: CASSPTSGGSYEQYF. The CDR3 DNA reads TGTGCCAGCTCACCGACTAGCGGGGGCTCCTACGAGCAGTACTTC. The gene calls are TRBV18 and TRBJ2-7; 12 bases are shared with TRBD2. The length of the CDR3 is 15 residues. Germline V gene data show CDR1 as KGHSH and CDR2 as LQKENI. With 3 bases clipped from V and 0 bases from J, the junction kept 0 bases outside the gene matches.